Listed below are T cell receptor beta chains from one sample, sequenced in a study of T cell repertoires in cytomegalovirus infection. Their specific antigens are unknown. Each CDR3 protein is one row after TCRdb ran MiXCR on the reads. Of tens of thousands of distinct CDR3 sequences listed, nearly 20% are singletons. Sequenced here: CD8+ T cells from cultured PBMCs, sampled from culture after CMV antigen stimulation. The receptor set was obtained from a human donor in good health (CMV status not recorded). Some clones in this sample may be carry-over from other donors' samples. The CDR3 runs from the conserved cysteine through the conserved F or W. D genes are given only for firm matches. A row's size may be missing; if present it is once, few, many or a size class.

NA,TRBJ1-2,TRBD1,TRBV11-3,CASSGGTGHGYTF,TGTGCCAGCAGCGGTGGGACAGGGCATGGCTACACCTTC
many,TRBJ2-1,NA,TRBV11-2,CASSLSSGPYNEQFF,TGTGCCAGCAGCTTATCAAGCGGGCCGTACAATGAGCAGTTCTTC
NA,TRBJ2-3,TRBD1,TRBV28,CASSWTGGDTQYF,TGTGCCAGCAGTTGGACAGGGGGAGATACGCAGTATTTT
few,TRBJ2-2,TRBD2,TRBV6-5,CASRPTSGRAGELFF,TGTGCCAGCAGACCCACTAGCGGGAGGGCCGGGGAGCTGTTTTTT
few,TRBJ2-3,TRBD1,TRBV19,CASSIWDSSWGQYF,TGTGCCAGTAGTATATGGGACAGCTCTTGGGGGCAGTATTTT
few,TRBJ2-7,NA,TRBV12-3/TRBV12-4,CASSFPGASVYEQYF,TGTGCCAGCAGTTTCCCAGGGGCGTCAGTCTACGAGCAGTACTTC
many,TRBJ1-3,NA,TRBV7-6,CASSLGGGSGNTIYF,TGTGCCAGCAGCTTGGGGGGTGGTTCTGGAAACACCATATATTTT
NA,TRBJ2-3,NA,TRBV4-1,CASSHLLQGSSTDTQYF,TGCGCCAGCAGCCACCTTTTACAGGGCTCTAGCACAGATACGCAGTATTTT
many,TRBJ1-5,NA,TRBV2,CASNGAGGNQPQHF,TGTGCCAGCAACGGTGCTGGAGGCAATCAGCCCCAGCATTTT
many,TRBJ2-2,NA,TRBV6-5,CASTHLGALADTGELFF,TGTGCCAGCACACATCTGGGGGCACTCGCGGACACCGGGGAGCTGTTTTTT
few,TRBJ1-6,NA,TRBV4-1,CASSLYDSRGSYNSPLHF,TGCGCCAGCAGCCTCTATGATTCCCGGGGCTCCTATAATTCACCCCTCCACTTT
many,TRBJ2-3,TRBD1,TRBV6-5,CASADRGRVDTQYF,TGTGCCAGCGCGGACAGGGGGCGCGTAGATACGCAGTATTTT
many,TRBJ2-1,TRBD2,TRBV11-2,CASSFGLAVYNEQFF,TGTGCCAGCAGCTTTGGACTAGCCGTCTACAATGAGCAGTTCTTC
once,TRBJ2-2,NA,TRBV4-1,CASSQDGTGKTGELFF,TGCGCCAGCAGCCAAGATGGGACCGGGAAAACCGGGGAGCTGTTTTTT
many,TRBJ2-7,NA,TRBV7-2,CASSLSLGLTYEQYF,TGTGCCAGCAGCTTAAGTCTGGGCCTAACCTACGAGCAGTACTTC
many,TRBJ2-5,NA,TRBV6-1,CASTSGHQETQYF,TGTGCCAGCACATCAGGGCACCAAGAGACCCAGTACTTC
many,TRBJ2-5,TRBD2,TRBV7-9,CASSSEGVGLAGGETQYF,TGTGCCAGCAGCTCCGAAGGTGTGGGACTAGCGGGAGGAGAGACCCAGTACTTC
many,TRBJ2-1,TRBD2,TRBV12-3/TRBV12-4,CASSLGGRGNEQFF,TGTGCCAGCAGTTTGGGCGGGAGGGGGAATGAGCAGTTCTTC
NA,TRBJ2-7,NA,TRBV6-5,CASSHRTDYEQYF,TGTGCCAGCAGTCACCGGACGGACTACGAGCAGTACTTC
many,TRBJ2-3,TRBD2,TRBV5-4,CASSGGTSGTDTQYF,TGTGCCAGCAGCGGCGGGACTAGCGGCACAGATACGCAGTATTTT
NA,TRBJ2-7,NA,TRBV4-3,CASSQEPRGNYEQYF,TGCGCCAGCAGCCAAGAACCTCGGGGGAATTACGAGCAGTACTTC
few,TRBJ1-1,NA,TRBV4-3,CASSQEPGTNTEAFF,TGCGCCAGCAGCCAAGAGCCGGGCACGAACACTGAAGCTTTCTTT
NA,TRBJ2-1,TRBD2,TRBV15,CATSRKGLAAEDEQFF,TGTGCCACCAGCAGAAAGGGACTAGCGGCAGAGGATGAGCAGTTCTTC
many,TRBJ2-3,NA,TRBV28,CASSLVLLPQAQYF,TGTGCCAGCAGTTTAGTTTTGTTACCCCAAGCCCAGTATTTT
NA,TRBJ2-1,TRBD1,TRBV7-9,CASTGQGAEQFF,TGTGCCAGCACCGGACAGGGTGCCGAGCAGTTCTTC
many,TRBJ2-1,NA,TRBV29-1,CSARGATNWDEQFF,TGCAGCGCTAGGGGGGCCACCAATTGGGATGAGCAGTTCTTC
many,TRBJ2-1,NA,TRBV7-2,CASSSTGEQFF,TGTGCCAGCAGCTCAACAGGCGAGCAGTTCTTC
many,TRBJ1-5,TRBD1,TRBV27,CASSSGTGKQPQHF,TGTGCCAGCAGCTCCGGGACAGGGAAACAGCCCCAGCATTTT
few,TRBJ2-1,NA,TRBV6-2/TRBV6-3,CASSPFGNEQFF,TGTGCCAGCAGTCCTTTCGGAAATGAGCAGTTCTTC
few,TRBJ2-7,NA,TRBV9,CASSGGTSRGEQYF,TGTGCCAGCAGCGGAGGGACAAGCCGAGGCGAGCAGTACTTC
NA,TRBJ2-3,NA,TRBV7-9,CASSGPGSSTDTQYF,TGTGCCAGCAGCGGTCCGGGATCAAGCACAGATACGCAGTATTTT
many,TRBJ2-1,NA,TRBV7-6,CASSLALLYEQFF,TGTGCCAGCAGCTTAGCGTTACTGTATGAGCAGTTCTTC
NA,TRBJ2-5,TRBD2,TRBV6-6,CTSSYTPGTSEETQYF,TGTACCAGCAGTTACACTCCCGGGACTAGCGAAGAGACCCAGTACTTC
few,TRBJ2-1,NA,TRBV7-9,CASSDTGTSYNEQFF,TGTGCCAGCAGCGATACCGGGACCTCCTACAATGAGCAGTTCTTC
few,TRBJ2-5,TRBD2,TRBV10-2,CASTAGDQETQYF,TGCGCCAGCACAGCGGGGGACCAAGAGACCCAGTACTTC
many,TRBJ2-2,NA,TRBV9,CASSVWTENTGELFF,TGTGCCAGCAGCGTATGGACGGAGAACACCGGGGAGCTGTTTTTT
many,TRBJ2-1,NA,TRBV7-2,CASSLALPEQFF,TGTGCCAGCAGCTTGGCCCTACCTGAGCAGTTCTTC
many,TRBJ2-2,NA,TRBV2,CASLGDGIQSGELFF,TGTGCCAGCTTAGGGGACGGAATTCAATCCGGGGAGCTGTTTTTT
NA,TRBJ1-2,TRBD1,TRBV19,CASSIDGTGLMRGGYTF,TGTGCCAGTAGTATAGATGGGACAGGGTTGATGAGGGGAGGCTACACCTTC
NA,TRBJ1-1,NA,TRBV20-1,CSARDLRSFRMNTEAFF,TGCAGTGCTAGAGATCTCAGGAGTTTCCGCATGAACACTGAAGCTTTCTTT
few,TRBJ2-5,NA,TRBV27,CASSGLSETQYF,TGTGCCAGCAGCGGACTAAGTGAGACCCAGTACTTC
NA,TRBJ2-5,NA,TRBV28,CASRGYETQYF,TGTGCCAGCAGGGGATACGAGACCCAGTACTTC
NA,TRBJ2-2,NA,TRBV11-2,CASSFGAKNGELFF,TGTGCCAGCAGCTTTGGGGCAAAGAACGGGGAGCTGTTTTTT
many,TRBJ2-7,NA,TRBV9,CASSATTRAYEQYF,TGTGCCAGCAGCGCCACCACAAGAGCCTACGAGCAGTACTTC
few,TRBJ2-5,NA,TRBV6-2/TRBV6-3,CASSYSRETQYF,TGTGCCAGCAGTTACTCGAGGGAGACCCAGTACTTC
few,TRBJ2-7,NA,TRBV7-7,CASSLDSAYEQYF,TGTGCTAGCAGCTTGGACAGCGCCTACGAGCAGTACTTC
many,TRBJ2-2,NA,TRBV12-3/TRBV12-4,CASSVAQGNTGELFF,TGTGCCAGCAGCGTTGCTCAGGGTAACACCGGGGAGCTGTTTTTT
NA,TRBJ1-2,NA,TRBV7-9,CASSLGVQAAYGYTF,TGTGCCAGCAGCTTAGGAGTACAGGCCGCCTATGGCTACACCTTC
few,TRBJ2-1,TRBD2,TRBV11-2,CASSSGLAGAIGNEQFF,TGTGCCAGCAGCTCGGGACTAGCGGGCGCAATCGGCAATGAGCAGTTCTTC
many,TRBJ2-1,NA,TRBV7-2,CASSLLAASYNEQFF,TGTGCCAGCAGCTTATTGGCGGCCTCCTACAATGAGCAGTTCTTC
few,TRBJ2-2,NA,TRBV7-4,CASSAPQTAYTGELFF,TGTGCCAGCAGCGCCCCACAGACCGCGTACACCGGGGAGCTGTTTTTT
NA,TRBJ2-2,NA,TRBV7-9,CASRVTGLDTGELFF,TGTGCCAGCAGGGTGACAGGATTAGACACCGGGGAGCTGTTTTTT
once,TRBJ2-1,NA,TRBV15,CATAGGSDYNEQFF,TGTGCCACCGCCGGCGGATCTGACTACAATGAACAGTTCTTC
many,TRBJ2-3,NA,TRBV7-9,CASSLATDTQYF,TGTGCCAGCAGCTTAGCCACAGATACGCAGTATTTT
NA,TRBJ2-1,NA,TRBV19,CAVNSGDSPYDEQFF,TGTGCCGTCAACAGTGGGGATTCACCTTACGATGAGCAGTTCTTC
many,TRBJ2-7,TRBD2,TRBV9,CASSVAAGGSYEQYF,TGTGCCAGCAGCGTAGCGGCGGGGGGCTCCTACGAGCAGTACTTC